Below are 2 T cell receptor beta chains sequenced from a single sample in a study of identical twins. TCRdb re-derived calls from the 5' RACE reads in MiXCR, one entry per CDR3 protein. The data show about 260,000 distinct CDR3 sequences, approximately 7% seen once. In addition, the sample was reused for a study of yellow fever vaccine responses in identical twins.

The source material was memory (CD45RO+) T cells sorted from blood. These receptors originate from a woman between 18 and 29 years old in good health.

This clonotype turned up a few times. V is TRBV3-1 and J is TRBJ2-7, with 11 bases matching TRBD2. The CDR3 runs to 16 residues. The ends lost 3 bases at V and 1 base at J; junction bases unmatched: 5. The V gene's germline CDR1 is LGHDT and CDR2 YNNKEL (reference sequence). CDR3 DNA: TGTGCCAGCAGCCAGGGTCTAGCGGGAGGTTCCTACGAGCAGTACTTC. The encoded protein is CASSQGLAGGSYEQYF.

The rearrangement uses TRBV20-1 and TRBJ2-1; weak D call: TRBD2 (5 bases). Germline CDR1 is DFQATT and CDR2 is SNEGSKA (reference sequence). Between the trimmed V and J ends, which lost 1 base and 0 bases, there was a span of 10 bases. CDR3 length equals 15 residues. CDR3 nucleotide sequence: TGCAGTGCTAGAGTTAGGAGGAGCTCCTACAATGAGCAGTTCTTC. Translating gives CSARVRRSSYNEQFF.